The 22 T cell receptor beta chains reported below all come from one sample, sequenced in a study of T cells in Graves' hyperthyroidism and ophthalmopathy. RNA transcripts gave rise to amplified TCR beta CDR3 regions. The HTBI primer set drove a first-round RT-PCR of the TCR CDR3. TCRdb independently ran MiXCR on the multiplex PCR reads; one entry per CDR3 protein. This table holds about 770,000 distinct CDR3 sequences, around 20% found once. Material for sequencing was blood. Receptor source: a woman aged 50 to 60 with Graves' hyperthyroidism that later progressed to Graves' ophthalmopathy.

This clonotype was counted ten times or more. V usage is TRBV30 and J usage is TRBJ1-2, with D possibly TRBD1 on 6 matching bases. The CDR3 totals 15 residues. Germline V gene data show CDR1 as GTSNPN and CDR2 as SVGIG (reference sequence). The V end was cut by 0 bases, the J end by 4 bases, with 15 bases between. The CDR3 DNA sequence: TGTGCCTGGAGTGTAGGTGTTTCAGGGGTCTATGGCTACACCTTC. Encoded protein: CAWSVGVSGVYGYTF.

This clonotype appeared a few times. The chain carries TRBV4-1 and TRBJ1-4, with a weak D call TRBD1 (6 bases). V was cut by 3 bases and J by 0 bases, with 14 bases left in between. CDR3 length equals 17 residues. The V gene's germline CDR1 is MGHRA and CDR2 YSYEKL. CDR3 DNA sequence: TGCGCCAGCAGCCAGTATAGGGACACTGCAACTAATGAAAAACTGTTTTTT. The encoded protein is CASSQYRDTATNEKLFF.

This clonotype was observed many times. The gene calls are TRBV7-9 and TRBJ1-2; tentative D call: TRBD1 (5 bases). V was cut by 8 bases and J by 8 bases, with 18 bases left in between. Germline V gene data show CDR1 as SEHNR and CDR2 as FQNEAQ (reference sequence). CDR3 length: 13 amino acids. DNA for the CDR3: TGTGCCAGCTCTAGAGATGGGGGTTTGGGCTACACCTTC. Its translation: CASSRDGGLGYTF.

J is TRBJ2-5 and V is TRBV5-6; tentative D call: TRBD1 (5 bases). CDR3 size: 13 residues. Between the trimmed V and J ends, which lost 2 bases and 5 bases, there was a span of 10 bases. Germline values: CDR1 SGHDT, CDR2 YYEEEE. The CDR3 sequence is CASSLRYRETQYF. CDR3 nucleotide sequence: TGTGCCAGCAGCTTACGATACAGGGAGACCCAGTACTTC.

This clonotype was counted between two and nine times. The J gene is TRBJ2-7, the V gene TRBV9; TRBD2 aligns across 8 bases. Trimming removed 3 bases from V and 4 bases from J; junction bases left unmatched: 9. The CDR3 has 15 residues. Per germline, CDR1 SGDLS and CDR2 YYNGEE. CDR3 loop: CASSAGGAGKYEQYF. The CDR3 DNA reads TGTGCCAGCAGCGCGGGGGGGGCGGGAAAGTACGAGCAGTACTTC.

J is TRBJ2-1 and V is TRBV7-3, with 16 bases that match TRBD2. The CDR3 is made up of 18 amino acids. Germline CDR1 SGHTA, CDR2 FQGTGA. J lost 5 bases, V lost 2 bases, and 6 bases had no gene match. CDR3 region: CASSLGPGTSGGDNEQFF. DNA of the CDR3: TGTGCCAGCAGCTTAGGCCCCGGGACTAGCGGGGGGGACAATGAGCAGTTCTTC.

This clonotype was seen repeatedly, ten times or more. The CDR3 sequence: CASSFVKGGDGYTF. The CDR3 DNA is TGTGCCAGCAGCTTCGTCAAGGGGGGGGATGGCTACACCTTC. The chain employs TRBV7-9 and TRBJ1-2; D is possibly TRBD1 (6 bases). Per the germline V gene, CDR1 is SEHNR and CDR2 is FQNEAQ (reference sequence). This CDR3 is 14 amino acids long. The V end lost 3 bases, the J end lost 6 bases, and 14 bases lay between the germline ends.

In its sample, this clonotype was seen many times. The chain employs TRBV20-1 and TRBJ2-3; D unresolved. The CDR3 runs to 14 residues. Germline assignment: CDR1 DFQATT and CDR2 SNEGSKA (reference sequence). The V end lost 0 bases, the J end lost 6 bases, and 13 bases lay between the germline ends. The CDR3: CSARDRAEVDTQYF. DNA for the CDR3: TGCAGTGCTAGAGATAGGGCAGAGGTGGATACGCAGTATTTT.

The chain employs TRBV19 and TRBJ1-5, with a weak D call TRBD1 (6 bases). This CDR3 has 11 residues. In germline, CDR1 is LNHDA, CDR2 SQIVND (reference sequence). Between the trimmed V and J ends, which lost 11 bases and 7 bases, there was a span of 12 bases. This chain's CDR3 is CAGGLGQPQHF. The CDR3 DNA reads TGTGCCGGGGGGCTAGGGCAGCCCCAGCATTTT.

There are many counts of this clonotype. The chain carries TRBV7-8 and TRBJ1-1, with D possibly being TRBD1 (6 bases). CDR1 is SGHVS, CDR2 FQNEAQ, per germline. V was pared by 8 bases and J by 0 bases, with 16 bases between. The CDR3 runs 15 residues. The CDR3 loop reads CASRGGSLVNTEAFF. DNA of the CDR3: TGTGCCAGCCGAGGGGGGTCCCTGGTGAACACTGAAGCTTTCTTT.

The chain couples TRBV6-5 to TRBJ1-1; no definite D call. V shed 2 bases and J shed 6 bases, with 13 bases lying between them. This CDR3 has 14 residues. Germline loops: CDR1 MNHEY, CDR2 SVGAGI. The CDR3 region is CASSYTTTSAEAFF. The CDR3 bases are TGTGCCAGCAGTTACACCACGACATCGGCTGAAGCTTTCTTT.

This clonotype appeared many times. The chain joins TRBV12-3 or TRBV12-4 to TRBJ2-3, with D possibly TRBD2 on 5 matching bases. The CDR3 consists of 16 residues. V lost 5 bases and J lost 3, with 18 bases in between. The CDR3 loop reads CASSTAEGGLTDTQYF. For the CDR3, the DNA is TGTGCCAGCAGTACCGCTGAGGGCGGTCTGACAGATACGCAGTATTTT.

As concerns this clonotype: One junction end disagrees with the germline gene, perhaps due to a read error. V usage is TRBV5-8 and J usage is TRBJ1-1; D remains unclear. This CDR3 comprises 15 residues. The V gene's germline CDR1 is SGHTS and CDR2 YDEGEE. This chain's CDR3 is CASTPDGFGDTEAFF. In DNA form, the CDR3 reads TGCGCCAGCACTCCGGATGGCTTTGGGGACACTGAAGCTTTCTTT.

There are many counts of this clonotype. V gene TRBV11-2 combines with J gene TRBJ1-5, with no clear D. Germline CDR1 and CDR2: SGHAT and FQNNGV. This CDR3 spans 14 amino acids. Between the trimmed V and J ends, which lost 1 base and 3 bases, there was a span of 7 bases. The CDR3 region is CASSLVGPNQPQHF. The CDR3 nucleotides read TGTGCCAGCAGCTTAGTCGGACCCAATCAGCCCCAGCATTTT.

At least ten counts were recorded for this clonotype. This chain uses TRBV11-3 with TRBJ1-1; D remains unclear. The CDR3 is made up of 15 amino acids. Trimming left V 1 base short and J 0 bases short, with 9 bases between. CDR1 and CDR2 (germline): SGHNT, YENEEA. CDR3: CASSLGGPMNTEAFF. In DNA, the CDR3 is TGTGCCAGCAGCTTAGGAGGCCCCATGAACACTGAAGCTTTCTTT.

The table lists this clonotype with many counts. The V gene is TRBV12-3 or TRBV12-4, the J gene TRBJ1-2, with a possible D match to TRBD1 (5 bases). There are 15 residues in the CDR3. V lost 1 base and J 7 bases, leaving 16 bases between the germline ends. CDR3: CASSLEPVRAFGYTF. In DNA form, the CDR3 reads TGTGCCAGCAGTTTAGAACCGGTCAGGGCCTTTGGCTACACCTTC.

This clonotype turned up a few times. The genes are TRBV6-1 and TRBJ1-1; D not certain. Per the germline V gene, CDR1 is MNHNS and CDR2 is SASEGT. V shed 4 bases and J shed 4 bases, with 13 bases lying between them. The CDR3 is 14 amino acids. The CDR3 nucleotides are TGTGCCAGCAGTGGTCTAGGACGAGGCACTGAAGCTTTCTTT. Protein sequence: CASSGLGRGTEAFF.

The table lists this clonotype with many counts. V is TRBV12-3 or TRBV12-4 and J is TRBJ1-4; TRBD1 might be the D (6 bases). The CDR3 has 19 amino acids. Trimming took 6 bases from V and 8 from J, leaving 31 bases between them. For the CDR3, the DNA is TGTGCCAGCAGCCCACTTGTAGCCGGAAGGACAGCCCGATTCGAAAAACTGTTTTTT. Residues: CASSPLVAGRTARFEKLFF.

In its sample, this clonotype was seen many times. CDR3 nucleotides: TGTGCCACCATTCAGGGATTCACTGAAGCTTTCTTT. This codes for CATIQGFTEAFF. The chain joins TRBV24-1 to TRBJ1-1; possibly TRBD1 for D (5 bases). The CDR3 is 12 amino acids. CDR1 and CDR2 from the germline V gene are KGHDR and SFDVKD. Trimming removed 8 bases at V and 4 bases at J, with 10 bases between.

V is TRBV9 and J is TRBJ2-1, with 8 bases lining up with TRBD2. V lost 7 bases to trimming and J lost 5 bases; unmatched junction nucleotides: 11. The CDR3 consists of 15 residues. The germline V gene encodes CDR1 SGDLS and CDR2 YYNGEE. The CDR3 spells CASGSGGTTHNEQFF. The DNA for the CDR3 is TGTGCCAGCGGGAGCGGGGGAACCACACACAATGAGCAGTTCTTC.

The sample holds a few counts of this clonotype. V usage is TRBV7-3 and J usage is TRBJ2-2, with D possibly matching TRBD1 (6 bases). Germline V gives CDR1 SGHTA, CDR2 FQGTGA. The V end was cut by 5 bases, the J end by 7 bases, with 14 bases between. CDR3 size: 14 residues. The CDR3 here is CASSAGQLLGELFF. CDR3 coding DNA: TGTGCCAGCAGCGCCGGACAGTTGCTCGGGGAGCTGTTTTTT.

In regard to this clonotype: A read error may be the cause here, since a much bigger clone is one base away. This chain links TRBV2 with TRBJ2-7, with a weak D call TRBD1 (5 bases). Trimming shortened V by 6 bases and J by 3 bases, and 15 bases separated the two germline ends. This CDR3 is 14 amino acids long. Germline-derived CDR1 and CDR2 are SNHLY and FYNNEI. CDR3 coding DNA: TGTGCCAGCAGGGCCCCAGGGTTTCACTACGAGCAGTACTTC. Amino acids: CASRAPGFHYEQYF.